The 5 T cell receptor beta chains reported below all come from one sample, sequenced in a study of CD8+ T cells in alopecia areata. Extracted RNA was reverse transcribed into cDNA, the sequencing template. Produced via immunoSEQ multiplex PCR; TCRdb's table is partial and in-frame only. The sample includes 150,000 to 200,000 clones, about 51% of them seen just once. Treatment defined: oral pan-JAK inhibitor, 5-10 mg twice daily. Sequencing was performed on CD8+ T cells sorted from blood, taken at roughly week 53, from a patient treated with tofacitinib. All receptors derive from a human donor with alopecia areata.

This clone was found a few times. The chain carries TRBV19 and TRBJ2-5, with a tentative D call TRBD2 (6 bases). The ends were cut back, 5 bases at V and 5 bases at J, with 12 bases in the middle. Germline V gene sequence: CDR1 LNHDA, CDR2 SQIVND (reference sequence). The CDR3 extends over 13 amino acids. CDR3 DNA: TGTGCCAGTAGTCCCCCTCGGGGGGAGACCCAGTACTTC. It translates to CASSPPRGETQYF.

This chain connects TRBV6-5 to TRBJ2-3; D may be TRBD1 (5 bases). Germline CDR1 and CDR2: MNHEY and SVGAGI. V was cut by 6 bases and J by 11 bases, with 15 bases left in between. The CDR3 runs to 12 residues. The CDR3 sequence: CASSPDSIMQYF. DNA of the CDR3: TGTGCCAGCAGCCCCGACAGTATAATGCAGTATTTT.

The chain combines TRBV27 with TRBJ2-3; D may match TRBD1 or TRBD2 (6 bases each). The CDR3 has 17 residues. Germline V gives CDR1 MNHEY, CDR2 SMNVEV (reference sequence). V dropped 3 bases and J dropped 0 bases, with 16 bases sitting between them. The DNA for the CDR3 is TGTGCCAGCAGTTTGGGGACTCCAGGGGTTAGCACAGATACGCAGTATTTT. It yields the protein CASSLGTPGVSTDTQYF.

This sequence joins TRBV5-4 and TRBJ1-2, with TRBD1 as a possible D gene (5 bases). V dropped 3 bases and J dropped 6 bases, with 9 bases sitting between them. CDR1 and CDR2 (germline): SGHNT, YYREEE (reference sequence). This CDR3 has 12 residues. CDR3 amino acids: CASSSEGDGYTF. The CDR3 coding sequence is TGTGCCAGCAGCTCGGAAGGGGATGGCTACACCTTC.

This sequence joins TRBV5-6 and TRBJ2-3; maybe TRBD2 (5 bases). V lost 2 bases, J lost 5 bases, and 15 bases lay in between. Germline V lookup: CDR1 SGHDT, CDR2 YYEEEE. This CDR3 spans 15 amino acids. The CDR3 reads CASSLEPGEGDTQYF. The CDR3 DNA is TGTGCCAGCAGCTTAGAACCAGGTGAGGGAGATACGCAGTATTTT.